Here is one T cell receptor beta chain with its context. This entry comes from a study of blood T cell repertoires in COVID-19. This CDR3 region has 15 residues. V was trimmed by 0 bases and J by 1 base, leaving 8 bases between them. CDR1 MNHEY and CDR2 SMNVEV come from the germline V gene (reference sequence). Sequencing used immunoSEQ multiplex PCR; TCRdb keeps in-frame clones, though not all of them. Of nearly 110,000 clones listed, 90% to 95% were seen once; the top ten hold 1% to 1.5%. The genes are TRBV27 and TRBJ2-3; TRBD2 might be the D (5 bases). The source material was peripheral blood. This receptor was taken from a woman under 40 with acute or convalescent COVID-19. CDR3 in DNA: TGTGCCAGCAGTTTATCGGGAGAGGGCACAGATACGCAGTATTTT. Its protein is CASSLSGEGTDTQYF.